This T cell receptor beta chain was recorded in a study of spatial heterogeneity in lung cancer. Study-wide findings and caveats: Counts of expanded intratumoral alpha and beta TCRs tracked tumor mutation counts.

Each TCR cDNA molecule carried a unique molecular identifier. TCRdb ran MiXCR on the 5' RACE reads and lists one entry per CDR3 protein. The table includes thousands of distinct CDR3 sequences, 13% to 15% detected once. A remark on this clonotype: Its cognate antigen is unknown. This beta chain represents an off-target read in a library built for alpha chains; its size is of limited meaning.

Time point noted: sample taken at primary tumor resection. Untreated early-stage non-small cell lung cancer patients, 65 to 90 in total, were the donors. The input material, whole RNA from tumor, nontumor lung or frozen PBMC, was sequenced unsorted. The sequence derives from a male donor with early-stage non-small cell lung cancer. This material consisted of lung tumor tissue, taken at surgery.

The CDR3 sequence: CASSFIGGSGNSPLHF. The CDR3 DNA follows: TGTGCCAGCAGTTTTATTGGGGGCTCGGGTAATTCACCCCTCCACTTT. The rearrangement links TRBV12-3 or TRBV12-4 to TRBJ1-6; possibly TRBD1 for D (6 bases). Deletions cut 3 bases from V and 6 bases from J, with 15 bases between. The CDR3 extends over 16 amino acids.